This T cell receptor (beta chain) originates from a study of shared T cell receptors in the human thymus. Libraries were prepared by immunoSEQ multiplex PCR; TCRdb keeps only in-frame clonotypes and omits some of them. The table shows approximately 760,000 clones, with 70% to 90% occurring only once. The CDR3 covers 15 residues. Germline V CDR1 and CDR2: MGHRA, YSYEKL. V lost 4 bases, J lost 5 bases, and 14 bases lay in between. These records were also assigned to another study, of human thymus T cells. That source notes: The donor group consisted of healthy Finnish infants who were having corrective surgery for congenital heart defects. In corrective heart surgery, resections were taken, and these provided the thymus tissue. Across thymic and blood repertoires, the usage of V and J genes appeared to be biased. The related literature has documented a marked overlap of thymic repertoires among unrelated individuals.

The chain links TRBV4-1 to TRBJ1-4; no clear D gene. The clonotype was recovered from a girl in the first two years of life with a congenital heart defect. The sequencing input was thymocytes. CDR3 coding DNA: TGCGCCAGCAGCCCGAGGGAGGAAAAAAATGAAAAACTGTTTTTT. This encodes CASSPREEKNEKLFF.